Presented here are 15 T cell receptor beta chains from one specimen sequenced in a study of beta chain features in type 1 diabetes. Study-level results: Patients with Type 1 diabetes showed moderately but significantly shorter TCRB CDR3s in all four CD4+ subsets.

Expressed TCRB transcripts were sequenced because the isolated RNA had all been reverse transcribed beforehand. Assay: immunoSEQ multiplex PCR; the TCRdb copy retains only in-frame clones and omits some. The data contain fewer than 16,000 clones, 70% to 80% of them seen just once; the ten biggest clones take up around 0.31%. The antigens these receptors bind are not known. The source material was stem cell memory CD4+ T cells from blood. The receptors here all came from a woman between 18 and 29 years old with type 1 diabetes.

The chain uses TRBV27 and TRBJ2-1; TRBD2 matches 10 bases. Germline CDR1 and CDR2: MNHEY and SMNVEV (reference sequence). The V gene end was trimmed by 4 bases and the J gene end by 7 bases; junction bases not matched to a gene: 10. The CDR3 has 16 amino acids. The CDR3 DNA reads as TGTGCCAGCAGTTCTAGACCGGGACTAGCGTTTAATGAGCAGTTCTTC. Its translation is CASSSRPGLAFNEQFF.

A few counts support this clone. This CDR3 is also generated by other DNA sequences in the sample. The V gene is TRBV7-9, the J gene TRBJ1-4; the D gene is possibly TRBD1 (6 bases). The CDR3 is 14 amino acids. Trimming shortened V by 1 base and J by 3 bases, and 6 bases separated the two germline ends. CDR1 and CDR2 (germline): SEHNR, FQNEAQ (reference sequence). CDR3 loop: CASSLGTANEKLFF. The CDR3, as DNA: TGTGCCAGCAGCTTAGGGACAGCTAATGAAAAACTGTTTTTT. The whole variable domain, remainder taken from reference TRBV7-9 and TRBJ1-4, is DTGVSQNPRHKITKRGQNVTFRCDPISEHNRLYWYRQTLGQGPEFLTYFQNEAQLEKSRLLSDRFSAERPKGSFSTLEIQRTEQGDSAMYLCASSLGTANEKLFFGSGTQLSVL.

In this sample, this clone turned up a few times. The J gene is TRBJ2-2, the V gene TRBV7-9; 8 positions match TRBD2. Germline values: CDR1 SEHNR, CDR2 FQNEAQ (reference sequence). J gave up 5 bases and V 7 bases, and 12 bases lay outside the gene matches. The CDR3 totals 16 residues. CDR3 sequence reads: CASIQPGGVLTGELFF. DNA of the CDR3: TGTGCCAGCATCCAACCCGGGGGGGTCCTGACCGGGGAGCTGTTTTTT.

The CDR3 bases are TGTGCCAGCGGTCCAGGGATCTACGAGCAGTACTTC. Its protein product is CASGPGIYEQYF. J is TRBJ2-7 and V is TRBV18, with a possible D match to TRBD1 (5 bases). Looked up from germline, CDR1 is KGHSH and CDR2 is LQKENI. This CDR3 region has 12 residues. The V end was cut by 8 bases, the J end by 3 bases, with 11 bases between.

The V call is TRBV11-2, the J call TRBJ2-1; D call uncertain. Per germline, CDR1 SGHAT and CDR2 FQNNGV. The CDR3 runs to 13 residues. V dropped 5 bases and J dropped 8 bases, with 13 bases sitting between them. DNA for the CDR3: TGTGCCAGCAGCCCTCCCCCGGTACATGAGCAGTTCTTC. Translated, it gives CASSPPPVHEQFF. The variable domain in full, with the rest retrieved from reference TRBV11-2 and TRBJ2-1, is EAGVAQSPRYKIIEKRQSVAFWCNPISGHATLYWYQQILGQGPKLLIQFQNNGVVDDSQLPKDRFSAERLKGVDSTLKIQPAKLEDSAVYLCASSPPPVHEQFFGPGTRLTVL.

The rearrangement uses TRBV19 and TRBJ2-3, with D possibly matching TRBD1 (5 bases). V lost 6 bases, J lost 1 base, and 11 bases lay in between. Germline loops: CDR1 LNHDA, CDR2 SQIVND (reference sequence). This CDR3 spans 14 amino acids. The CDR3 is CASSPRVGTDTQYF. DNA for the CDR3: TGTGCCAGTAGCCCCAGGGTGGGCACAGATACGCAGTATTTT.

This sequence joins TRBV29-1 and TRBJ1-1; TRBD1 might be the D (6 bases). Germline V gene lookup returns CDR1 SQVTM and CDR2 ANQGSEA. Trimming took 4 bases from V and 0 from J, leaving 9 bases between them. The CDR3 spans 13 residues. The CDR3 bases are TGCAGCGTTGGACAGGATATGAACACTGAAGCTTTCTTT. Translating it yields CSVGQDMNTEAFF. The complete variable domain, with remaining parts taken from reference TRBV29-1 and TRBJ1-1, reads SAVISQKPSRDICQRGTSLTIQCQVDSQVTMMFWYRQQPGQSLTLIATANQGSEATYESGFVIDKFPISRPNLTFSTLTVSNMSPEDSSIYLCSVGQDMNTEAFFGQGTRLTVV.

The rearrangement uses TRBV6-1 and TRBJ2-2, with TRBD2 matching over 9 bases. The CDR3 has 17 amino acids. Germline lookup yields CDR1 MNHNS and CDR2 SASEGT. The V gene end was trimmed by 4 bases and the J gene end by 8 bases; junction bases not matched to a gene: 14. CDR3 nucleotides: TGTGCCAGCAGTGCCCTGTTCGGACTAGCGAGTGGTGGGGAGCTGTTTTTT. This encodes CASSALFGLASGGELFF.

This clone has only one observation. The J gene is TRBJ2-1, the V gene TRBV18; perhaps TRBD1 as D (6 bases). There are 15 residues in the CDR3. Germline CDR1 KGHSH, CDR2 LQKENI. V dropped 4 bases and J dropped 7 bases, with 17 bases sitting between them. This CDR3 is CASSRRQAGGNEQFF. Written as DNA, the CDR3 is TGTGCCAGCTCACGGCGACAGGCGGGTGGGAATGAGCAGTTCTTC. Together with reference TRBV18 and TRBJ2-1, the CDR3 gives the full variable domain: NAGVMQNPRHLVRRRGQEARLRCSPMKGHSHVYWYRQLPEEGLKFMVYLQKENIIDESGMPKERFSAEFPKEGPSILRIQQVVRGDSAAYFCASSRRQAGGNEQFFGPGTRLTVL.

This chain uses TRBV5-1 with TRBJ1-4; 12 positions match TRBD1. With 4 bases clipped from V and 8 bases from J, the junction kept 3 bases outside the gene matches. The CDR3 length is 14 residues. Per the germline V gene, CDR1 is SGHRS and CDR2 is YFSETQ. The CDR3 nucleotides read TGCGCCAGCAGCGCCGGGACAGGGGGCGAAAAACTGTTTTTT. Its translation: CASSAGTGGEKLFF.

This clone was seen just once. The rearrangement uses TRBV19 and TRBJ2-1; maybe TRBD2 (5 bases). The germline CDR1 and CDR2 sequences are LNHDA and SQIVND (reference sequence). The CDR3 covers 16 residues. Trimming cost V 4 bases and J 0 bases, with 13 bases left between them. The CDR3 DNA reads as TGTGCCAGTAGTACGTCGAGCGGTAGCTCCTACAATGAGCAGTTCTTC. It codes for CASSTSSGSSYNEQFF.

This chain uses TRBV10-2 with TRBJ2-1; maybe TRBD1 (6 bases). From germline, CDR1 is WSHSY and CDR2 SAAADI. The V and J ends lost 6 bases and 2 bases respectively, with 11 bases between them. The CDR3 is 14 amino acids. The CDR3 is CASRTGRTYNEQFF. The CDR3 coding sequence is TGCGCCAGCAGGACAGGACGCACCTACAATGAGCAGTTCTTC.

The J gene is TRBJ2-1, the V gene TRBV12-5; 12 bases align to TRBD2. The germline gives CDR1 LGHNT, CDR2 FRNRAP. The CDR3 covers 16 residues. The V segment lost 3 bases and the J segment 3 bases; nucleotides outside the gene matches: 3. The CDR3, as DNA: TGTGCTAGTGGTTTTAGACTAGCGGGAGTCTACAATGAGCAGTTCTTC. It translates to CASGFRLAGVYNEQFF. The whole variable domain, filled in from reference TRBV12-5 and TRBJ2-1, reads DARVTQTPRHKVTEMGQEVTMRCQPILGHNTVFWYRQTMMQGLELLAYFRNRAPLDDSGMPKDRFSAEMPDATLATLKIQPSEPRDSAVYFCASGFRLAGVYNEQFFGPGTRLTVL.

The V and J genes are TRBV28 and TRBJ2-7; the match to TRBD1 covers 10 bases. The J segment lost 2 bases and the V segment lost 8 bases, leaving 9 bases of the junction unmatched. Germline V gene sequence: CDR1 MDHEN, CDR2 SYDVKM. The CDR3 runs to 15 residues. The CDR3 region is CASGRLGQGTYEQYF. In DNA form, the CDR3 reads TGTGCCAGCGGACGTCTGGGACAGGGGACCTACGAGCAGTACTTC.

There are a few counts of this clone. V is TRBV10-3 and J is TRBJ2-7, with 7 bases lining up with TRBD1. The CDR3 sequence is 12 residues long. Per germline, CDR1 ENHRY and CDR2 SYGVKD. V lost 8 bases to trimming and J lost 4 bases; unmatched junction nucleotides: 5. The CDR3 region has the DNA TGTGCCATCGGAAGGGACAGTTACGAGCAGTACGTC. This codes for CAIGRDSYEQYV.